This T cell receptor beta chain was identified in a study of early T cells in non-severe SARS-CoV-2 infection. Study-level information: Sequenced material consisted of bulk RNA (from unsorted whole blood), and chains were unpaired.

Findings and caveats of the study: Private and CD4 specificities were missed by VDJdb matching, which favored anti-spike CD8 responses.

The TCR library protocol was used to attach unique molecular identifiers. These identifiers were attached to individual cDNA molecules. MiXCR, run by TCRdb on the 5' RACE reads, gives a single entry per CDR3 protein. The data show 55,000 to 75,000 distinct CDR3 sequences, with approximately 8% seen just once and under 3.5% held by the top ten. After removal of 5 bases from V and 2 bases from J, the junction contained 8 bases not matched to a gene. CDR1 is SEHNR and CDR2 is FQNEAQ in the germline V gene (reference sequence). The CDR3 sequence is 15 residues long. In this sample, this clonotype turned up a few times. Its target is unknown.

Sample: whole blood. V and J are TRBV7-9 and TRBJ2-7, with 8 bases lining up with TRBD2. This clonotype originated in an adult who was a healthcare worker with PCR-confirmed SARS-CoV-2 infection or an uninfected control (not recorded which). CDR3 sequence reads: CASSHFSGATYEQYF. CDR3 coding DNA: TGTGCCAGCAGCCACTTTAGCGGGGCAACCTACGAGCAGTACTTC.